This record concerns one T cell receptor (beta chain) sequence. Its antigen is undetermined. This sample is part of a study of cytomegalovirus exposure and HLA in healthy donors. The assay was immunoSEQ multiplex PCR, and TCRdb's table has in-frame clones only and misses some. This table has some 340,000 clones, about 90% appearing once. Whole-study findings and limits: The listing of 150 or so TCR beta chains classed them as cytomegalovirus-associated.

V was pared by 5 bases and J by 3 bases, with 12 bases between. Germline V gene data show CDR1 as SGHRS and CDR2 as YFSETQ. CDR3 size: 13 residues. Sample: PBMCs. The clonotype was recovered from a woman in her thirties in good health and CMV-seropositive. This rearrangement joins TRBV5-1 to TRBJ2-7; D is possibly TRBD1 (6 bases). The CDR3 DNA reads TGCGCCAGCAGTTCGGGACAAAACTACGAGCAGTACTTC. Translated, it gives CASSSGQNYEQYF.